The 11 T cell receptor beta chains below come from one sample, sequenced in a study of T-cell memory formation after mild COVID-19. Each CDR3 protein gets one entry after TCRdb re-called the 5' RACE reads with MiXCR. The sample carries 350,000 to 500,000 distinct CDR3 sequences, 15% to 20% recorded once. The sequencing sample was made of PBMCs or a T cell subset sorted from them (not recorded which). These receptors were collected from an adult woman who had mild COVID-19 (a few samples of this study predate the infection). Cell type and time point are not known.

This clonotype appeared a few times. The chain employs TRBV6-1 and TRBJ1-5; the D gene is possibly TRBD1 (5 bases). V lost 8 bases, J lost 7 bases, and 18 bases lay in between. Germline V lookup: CDR1 MNHNS, CDR2 SASEGT. The CDR3 contains 14 residues. In DNA, the CDR3 is TGTGCCAGCTCCCACTCGGGGGTAAGGCAGCCCCAGCATTTT. This encodes CASSHSGVRQPQHF.

This clonotype has a count of ten or more. V and J are TRBV30 and TRBJ2-4, with a possible D match to TRBD2 (5 bases). Germline V CDR1 and CDR2: GTSNPN, SVGIG (reference sequence). The CDR3 sequence is 14 residues long. Trimming pared 0 bases from V and 6 bases from J, leaving 12 bases between. The CDR3: CAWSVPRDLNIQYF. The DNA for the CDR3 is TGTGCCTGGAGTGTACCTCGGGATTTAAACATTCAGTACTTC.

In this sample, this clonotype turned up once. The chain combines TRBV7-6 with TRBJ2-5; 11 nucleotides match TRBD1. Germline-derived CDR1 and CDR2 are SGHVS and FNYEAQ. The V and J ends lost 0 bases and 6 bases, in that order; junction bases with no gene match: 6. This CDR3 spans 16 amino acids. The chain's CDR3 is CASSLAGQGVGKTQYF. The CDR3 DNA reads TGTGCCAGCAGCTTAGCGGGACAGGGGGTTGGAAAGACCCAGTACTTC.

This chain uses TRBV3-1 with TRBJ2-5; 7 bases match TRBD2. With V trimmed by 1 base and J by 0 bases, 8 bases remained unmatched. CDR3 length: 17 residues. Per the germline V gene, CDR1 is LGHDT and CDR2 is YNNKEL (reference sequence). The CDR3 DNA reads TGTGCCAGCAGCCAAGTGACGCTAGCGGCCTACCAAGAGACCCAGTACTTC. Translation gives CASSQVTLAAYQETQYF.

The CDR3 reads CASSRGHTEAFF. The CDR3 coding sequence is TGTGCCAGCTCTCGAGGGCACACTGAAGCTTTCTTT. This chain uses TRBV12-3 or TRBV12-4 with TRBJ1-1; D uncertain. The CDR3 is made up of 12 amino acids. Trimming removed 8 bases at V and 3 bases at J, with 10 bases between.

This clonotype turned up a few times. The chain employs TRBV5-4 and TRBJ2-4; 8 bases are a match to TRBD2. Germline V gene data show CDR1 as SGHNT and CDR2 as YYREEE (reference sequence). The CDR3 consists of 12 residues. V lost 3 bases to trimming and J lost 8 bases; unmatched junction nucleotides: 1. CDR3 bases: TGTGCCAGCAGCTCCGGGGGGGACATTCAGTACTTC. Translation: CASSSGGDIQYF.

This clonotype was picked up many times. The chain uses TRBV3-1 and TRBJ1-1; D is ambiguous. Germline-derived CDR1 and CDR2 are LGHDT and YNNKEL (reference sequence). V was pared by 1 base and J by 1 base, with 4 bases between. CDR3 size: 13 residues. The CDR3 region is CASSQGRNTEAFF. CDR3 coding DNA: TGTGCCAGCAGCCAAGGGCGGAACACTGAAGCTTTCTTT.

The chain uses TRBV7-2 and TRBJ2-7, with 10 bases identical to TRBD2. Germline CDR1 and CDR2: SGHTA and FQGNSA. The CDR3 loop spans 15 amino acids. Trimming took 4 bases from V and 6 from J; bases not matched to a gene: 9. The chain's CDR3 is CASSSGLAWGIEQYF. CDR3 sequence (DNA): TGTGCCAGCAGCTCGGGACTAGCGTGGGGTATCGAGCAGTACTTC.

This clonotype was seen a handful of times. J is TRBJ2-1 and V is TRBV7-2, with D hard to call. The germline V gene encodes CDR1 SGHTA and CDR2 FQGNSA. Trimming left V 5 bases short and J 4 bases short, with 12 bases between. The CDR3 contains 14 residues. In nucleotides, the CDR3 is TGTGCCAGCAGCCCCACCCCAGGATACAATGAGCAGTTCTTC. Translating gives CASSPTPGYNEQFF.

V is TRBV5-1 and J is TRBJ2-7; possible D gene TRBD1, 5 bases. The CDR3 extends over 15 amino acids. CDR1 is SGHRS and CDR2 is YFSETQ in the germline V gene. V was cut by 3 bases and J by 0 bases, with 13 bases left in between. CDR3 DNA sequence: TGCGCCAGCAGCTCGGTCGGCAGGGACTCCTACGAGCAGTACTTC. Amino acid sequence: CASSSVGRDSYEQYF.

A few counts support this clonotype. The genes are TRBV5-1 and TRBJ1-5, with a possible D match to TRBD1 (6 bases). Looked up from germline, CDR1 is SGHRS and CDR2 is YFSETQ. This CDR3 is built from 15 residues. V was cut by 0 bases and J by 1 base, with 8 bases left in between. DNA for the CDR3: TGCGCCAGCAGCTTGGAGGGGGAGAGCAATCAGCCCCAGCATTTT. This gives the protein CASSLEGESNQPQHF.